This record concerns one T cell receptor beta chain sequence. This specimen belongs to a study of beta chain features in type 1 diabetes. This CDR3 comprises 14 residues. Trimming left V 3 bases short and J 1 base short, with 6 bases between. From germline, CDR1 is LGHNA and CDR2 YSLEER. The investigators reverse transcribed all of the isolated RNA, so they sequenced expressed TCRB transcripts. TCRdb's table, derived via immunoSEQ multiplex PCR, lists solely in-frame clones and lacks some. Among about 470,000 clones listed, around 30% were seen once. Sequenced material: naive CD4+ T cells from blood. The gene calls are TRBV4-3 and TRBJ2-2; tentatively, D is TRBD2 (5 bases). This TCR was recovered from a man in his late teens or twenties in good health. In DNA form, the CDR3 reads TGCGCCAGCAGCCACCGGGAGAACACCGGGGAGCTGTTTTTT. Its translation: CASSHRENTGELFF.